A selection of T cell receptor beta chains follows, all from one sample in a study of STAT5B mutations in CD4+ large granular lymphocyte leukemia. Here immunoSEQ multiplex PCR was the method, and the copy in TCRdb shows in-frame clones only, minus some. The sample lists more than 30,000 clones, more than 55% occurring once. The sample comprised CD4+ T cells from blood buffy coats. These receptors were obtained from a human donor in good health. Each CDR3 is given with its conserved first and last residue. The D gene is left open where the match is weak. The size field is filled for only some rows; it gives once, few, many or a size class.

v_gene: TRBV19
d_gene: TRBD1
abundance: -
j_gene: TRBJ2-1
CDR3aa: CASLDRDSYNEQFF
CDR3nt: TGTGCCAGTCTAGACAGGGACTCCTACAATGAGCAGTTCTTC

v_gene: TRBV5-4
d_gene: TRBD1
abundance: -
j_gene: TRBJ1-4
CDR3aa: CASRDQGASNEKLFF
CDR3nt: TGTGCCAGCAGGGATCAGGGGGCGAGTAATGAAAAACTGTTTTTT

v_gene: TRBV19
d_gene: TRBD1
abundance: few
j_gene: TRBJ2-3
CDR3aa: CASGTGVDTQYF
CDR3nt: TGTGCCAGTGGTACAGGGGTAGATACGCAGTATTTT

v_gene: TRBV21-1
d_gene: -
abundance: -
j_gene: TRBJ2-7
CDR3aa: CASSWTSGGYEQYF
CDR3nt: TGTGCCAGCAGCTGGACTAGCGGGGGGTACGAGCAGTACTTC

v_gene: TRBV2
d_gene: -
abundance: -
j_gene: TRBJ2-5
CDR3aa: CASFFLTQETQYF
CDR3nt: TGTGCCAGCTTCTTTCTGACCCAAGAGACCCAGTACTTC

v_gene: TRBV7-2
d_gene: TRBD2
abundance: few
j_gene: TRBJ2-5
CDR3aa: CASSLRLAAQETQYF
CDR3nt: TGTGCCAGCAGCTTACGACTAGCAGCACAAGAGACCCAGTACTTC

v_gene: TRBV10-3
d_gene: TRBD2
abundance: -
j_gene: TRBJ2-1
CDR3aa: CASQTSGSLSEQFF
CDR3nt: TGTGCCAGCCAAACTAGCGGGTCCCTTTCTGAGCAGTTCTTC

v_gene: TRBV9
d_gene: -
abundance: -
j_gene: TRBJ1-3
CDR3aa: CASSVEGNTIYF
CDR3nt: TGTGCCAGCAGCGTAGAGGGAAACACCATATATTTT

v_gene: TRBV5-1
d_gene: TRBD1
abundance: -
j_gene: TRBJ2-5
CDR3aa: CASSSTGAGETQYF
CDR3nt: TGCGCCAGCAGCTCAACAGGGGCCGGCGAGACCCAGTACTTC

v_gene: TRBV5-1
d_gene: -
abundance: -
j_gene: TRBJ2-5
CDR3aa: CASAFYRAQTQYF
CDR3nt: TGCGCCAGCGCCTTTTACAGGGCCCAGACCCAGTACTTC

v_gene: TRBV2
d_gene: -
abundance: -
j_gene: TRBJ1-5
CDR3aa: CASRQNVNQPQHF
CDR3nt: TGTGCCAGCAGACAAAACGTCAATCAGCCCCAGCATTTT

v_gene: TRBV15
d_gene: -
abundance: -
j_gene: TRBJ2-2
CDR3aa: CATSRDFPQQGTGELFF
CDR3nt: TGTGCCACCAGCAGAGATTTTCCTCAACAGGGCACCGGGGAGCTGTTTTTT

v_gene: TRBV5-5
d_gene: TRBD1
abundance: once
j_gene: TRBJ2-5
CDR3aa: CASSRSRTGGRETQYF
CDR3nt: TGTGCCAGCAGCCGCTCACGGACAGGGGGCAGGGAGACCCAGTACTTC

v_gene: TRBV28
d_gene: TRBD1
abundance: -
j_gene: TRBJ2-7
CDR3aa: CASSLGIGGSPYEQYF
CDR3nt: TGTGCCAGCAGTTTGGGGATAGGGGGCAGTCCCTACGAGCAGTACTTC

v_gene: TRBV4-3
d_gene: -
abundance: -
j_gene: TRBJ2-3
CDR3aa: CASSQDHLGADTQYF
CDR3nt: TGCGCCAGCAGCCAAGACCATCTCGGTGCAGATACGCAGTATTTT

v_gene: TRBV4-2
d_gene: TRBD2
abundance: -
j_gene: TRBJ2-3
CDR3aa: CASSHLSGGDTDTQYF
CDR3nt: TGTGCCAGCAGCCACCTTAGCGGGGGGGATACAGATACGCAGTATTTT

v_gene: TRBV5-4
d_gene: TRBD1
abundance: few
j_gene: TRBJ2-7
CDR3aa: CASSPGQGRDEQYF
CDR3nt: TGTGCCAGCAGTCCGGGACAGGGGAGAGACGAGCAGTACTTC

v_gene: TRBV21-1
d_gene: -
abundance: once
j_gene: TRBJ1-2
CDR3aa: CASSNGRQRECYGYTF
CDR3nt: TGTGCCAGCAGCAACGGGAGACAGCGTGAGTGCTATGGCTACACCTTC

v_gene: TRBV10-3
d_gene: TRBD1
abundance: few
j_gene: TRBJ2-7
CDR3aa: CAIGPGQPSSYEQYF
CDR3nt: TGTGCCATCGGACCGGGACAGCCTAGCTCCTACGAGCAGTACTTC

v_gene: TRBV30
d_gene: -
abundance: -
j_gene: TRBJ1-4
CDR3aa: CAWNSGEKLFF
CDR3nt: TGTGCCTGGAATTCAGGTGAAAAACTGTTTTTT

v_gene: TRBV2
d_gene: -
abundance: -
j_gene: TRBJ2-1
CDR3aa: CASSEYNEQFF
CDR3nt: TGTGCCAGCAGTGAGTACAATGAGCAGTTCTTC

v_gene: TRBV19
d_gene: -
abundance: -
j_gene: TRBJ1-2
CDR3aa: CASIPGRAEWYGYTF
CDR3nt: TGTGCCAGTATCCCGGGGAGGGCTGAATGGTATGGCTACACCTTC

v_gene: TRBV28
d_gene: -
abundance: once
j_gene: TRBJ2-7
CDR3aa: CASSFPGRYEQYF
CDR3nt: TGTGCCAGCAGTTTTCCCGGCCGTTACGAGCAGTACTTC

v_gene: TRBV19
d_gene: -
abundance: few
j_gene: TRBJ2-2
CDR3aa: CASSIDAGELFF
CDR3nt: TGTGCCAGTAGTATAGATGCGGGGGAGCTGTTTTTT

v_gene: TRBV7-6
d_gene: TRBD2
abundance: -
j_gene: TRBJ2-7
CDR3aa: CASSLAQSGGASSYEQYF
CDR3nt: TGTGCCAGCAGCTTAGCGCAAAGCGGGGGGGCCTCATCCTACGAGCAGTACTTC

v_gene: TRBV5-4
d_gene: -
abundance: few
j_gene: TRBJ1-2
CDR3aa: CASSLAHQGNGYTF
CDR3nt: TGTGCCAGCAGCTTGGCCCACCAAGGAAACGGCTACACCTTC

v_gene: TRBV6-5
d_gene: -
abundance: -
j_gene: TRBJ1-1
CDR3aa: CASTGGLGRRAFF
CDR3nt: TGTGCCAGCACAGGTGGTCTGGGGCGCCGGGCTTTCTTT

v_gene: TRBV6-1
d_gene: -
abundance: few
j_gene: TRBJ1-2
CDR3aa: CASSENLNLFNYGYTF
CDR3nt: TGTGCCAGCAGTGAAAATTTGAATCTCTTTAACTATGGCTACACCTTC

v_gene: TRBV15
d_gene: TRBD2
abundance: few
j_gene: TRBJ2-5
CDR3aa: CATSPFAGGQETQYF
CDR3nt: TGTGCCACCAGCCCCTTCGCGGGGGGGCAAGAGACCCAGTACTTC

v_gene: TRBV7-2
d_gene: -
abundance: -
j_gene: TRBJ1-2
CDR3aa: CASSDEGGGGYTF
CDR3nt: TGTGCCAGCAGCGACGAGGGGGGCGGGGGCTACACCTTC

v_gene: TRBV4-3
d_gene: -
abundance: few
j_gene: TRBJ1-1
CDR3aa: CASSQGPRVEAFF
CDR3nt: TGCGCCAGCAGCCAAGGGCCTCGGGTTGAAGCTTTCTTT

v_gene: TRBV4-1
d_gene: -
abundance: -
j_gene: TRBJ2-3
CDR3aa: CASSQARGARRLGDTQYF
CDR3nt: TGCGCCAGCAGCCAAGCCCGGGGGGCCCGGAGGTTGGGAGATACGCAGTATTTT

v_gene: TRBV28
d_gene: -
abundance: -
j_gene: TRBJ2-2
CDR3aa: CASSAAVDGELFF
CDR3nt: TGTGCCAGCAGTGCCGCCGTAGACGGGGAGCTGTTTTTT

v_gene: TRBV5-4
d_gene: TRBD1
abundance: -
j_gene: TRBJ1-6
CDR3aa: CASSLGGQGINSPLHF
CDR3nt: TGTGCCAGCAGCTTGGGGGGACAGGGGATTAATTCACCCCTCCACTTT

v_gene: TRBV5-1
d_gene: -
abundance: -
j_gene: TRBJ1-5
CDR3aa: CASSLGEPYQPQHF
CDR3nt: TGCGCCAGCAGCTTGGGCGAACCCTATCAGCCCCAGCATTTT

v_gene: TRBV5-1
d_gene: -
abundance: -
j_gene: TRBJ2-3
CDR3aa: CASSLDGGITDTQYF
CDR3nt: TGCGCCAGCAGCTTGGACGGGGGCATCACAGATACGCAGTATTTT

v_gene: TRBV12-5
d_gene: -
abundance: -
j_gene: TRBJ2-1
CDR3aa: CASGNPPGAYNEQFF
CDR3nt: TGTGCTAGTGGCAACCCCCCCGGAGCCTACAATGAGCAGTTCTTC

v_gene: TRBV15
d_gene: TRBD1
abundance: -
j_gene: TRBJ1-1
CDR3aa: CATSQDRGTLEAFF
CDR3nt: TGTGCCACCAGCCAGGACAGGGGAACTTTAGAAGCTTTCTTT

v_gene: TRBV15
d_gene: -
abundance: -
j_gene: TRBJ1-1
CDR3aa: CATSRERWTEAFF
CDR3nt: TGTGCCACCAGCAGAGAGCGGTGGACTGAAGCTTTCTTT

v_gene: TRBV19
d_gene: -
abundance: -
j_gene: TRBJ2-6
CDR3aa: CATNPGLGANVLTF
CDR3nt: TGTGCCACTAACCCAGGGCTTGGGGCCAACGTCCTGACTTTC

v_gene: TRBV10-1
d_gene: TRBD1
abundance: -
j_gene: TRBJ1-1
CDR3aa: CASGRGTGPRGTEAFF
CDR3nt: TGCGCCAGCGGAAGAGGGACAGGGCCCCGGGGCACTGAAGCTTTCTTT

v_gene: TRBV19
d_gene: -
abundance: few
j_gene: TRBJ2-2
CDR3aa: CASSGGNTGELFF
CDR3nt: TGTGCCAGTAGCGGGGGGAACACCGGGGAGCTGTTTTTT

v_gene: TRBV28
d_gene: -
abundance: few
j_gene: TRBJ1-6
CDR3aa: CASSLSQGQDSPLHF
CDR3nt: TGTGCCAGCAGTTTATCACAAGGGCAAGATTCACCCCTCCACTTT

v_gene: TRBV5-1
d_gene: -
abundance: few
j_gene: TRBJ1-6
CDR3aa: CASSLMDGLGNSPLHF
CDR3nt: TGCGCCAGCAGCCTCATGGACGGACTGGGGAATTCACCCCTCCACTTT

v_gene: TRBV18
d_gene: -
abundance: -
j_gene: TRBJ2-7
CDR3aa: CASSPSRGYEQYF
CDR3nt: TGTGCCAGCTCACCAAGCAGGGGTTACGAGCAGTACTTC

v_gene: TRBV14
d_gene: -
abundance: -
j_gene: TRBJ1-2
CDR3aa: CASSQSHRQGYNYGYTF
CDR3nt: TGTGCCAGCAGCCAATCCCATAGGCAGGGATATAACTATGGCTACACCTTC

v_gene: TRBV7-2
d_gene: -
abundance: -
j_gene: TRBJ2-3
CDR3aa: CASSLQEADTQYF
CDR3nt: TGTGCCAGCAGCTTACAGGAGGCAGATACGCAGTATTTT

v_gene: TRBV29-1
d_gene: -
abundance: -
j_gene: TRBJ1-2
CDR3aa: CSVGGGGDNYGYTF
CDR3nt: TGCAGCGTTGGGGGCGGTGGGGATAACTATGGCTACACCTTC

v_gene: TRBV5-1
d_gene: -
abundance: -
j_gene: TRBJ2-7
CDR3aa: CASSQGPSYEQYF
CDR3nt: TGCGCCAGCAGTCAGGGCCCCTCCTACGAGCAGTACTTC

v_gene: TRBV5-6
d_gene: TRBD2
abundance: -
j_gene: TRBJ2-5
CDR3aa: CASSQIAGSGTQYF
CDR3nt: TGTGCCAGCAGCCAAATAGCGGGTTCAGGGACCCAGTACTTC

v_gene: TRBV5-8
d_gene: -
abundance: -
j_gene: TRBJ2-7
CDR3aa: CASSHRGTASSYEQYF
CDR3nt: TGTGCCAGCAGCCATCGGGGGACCGCGAGCTCCTACGAGCAGTACTTC

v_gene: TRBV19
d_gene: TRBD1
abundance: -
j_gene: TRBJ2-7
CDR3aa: CASSMGGTGWSPYEQYF
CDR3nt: TGTGCCAGTAGTATGGGGGGGACAGGGTGGTCCCCCTACGAGCAGTACTTC

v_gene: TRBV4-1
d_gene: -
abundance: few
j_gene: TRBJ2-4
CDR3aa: CASSQGSLAKNIQYF
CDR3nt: TGCGCCAGCAGCCAGGGTTCACTAGCCAAAAACATTCAGTACTTC

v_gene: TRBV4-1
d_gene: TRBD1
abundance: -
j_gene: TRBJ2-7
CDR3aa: CASSRKVGQANYEQYF
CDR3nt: TGCGCCAGCAGCCGTAAGGTTGGACAGGCAAACTACGAGCAGTACTTC

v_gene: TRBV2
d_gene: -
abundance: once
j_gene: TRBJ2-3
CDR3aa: CASSERAGRYSTDTQYF
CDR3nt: TGTGCCAGCAGTGAACGGGCCGGGAGATATAGCACAGATACGCAGTATTTT